What follows are 7 T cell receptor beta chains derived from one specimen sequenced in a study of T cell responses to AZD1222 COVID-19 vaccine. Sequencing used immunoSEQ multiplex PCR; TCRdb keeps in-frame clones, though not all of them. The table shows under 200,000 clones, with more than 80% occurring only once. Sequences were derived from peripheral blood, sampled 28 days after the second dose of the MenACWY control vaccine. The receptors shown here come from an adult who received the MenACWY meningococcal vaccine as a control.

The V and J genes are TRBV29-1 and TRBJ1-5, with D hard to call. Germline V CDR1 and CDR2: SQVTM, ANQGSEA. CDR3 length: 12 amino acids. With 4 bases removed from V and 4 bases from J, the gap between germline ends came to 8 bases. Written as DNA, the CDR3 is TGCAGCGTTGGGGCCAGAAATCAGCCCCAGCATTTT. It codes for CSVGARNQPQHF.

The gene calls are TRBV28 and TRBJ1-1; D gene uncertain. Germline loops: CDR1 MDHEN, CDR2 SYDVKM. With 7 bases removed from V and 3 bases from J, the gap between germline ends came to 15 bases. This CDR3 comprises 14 residues. The CDR3 is CASTERSEYTEAFF. The CDR3 DNA sequence: TGTGCCAGCACCGAAAGGTCCGAGTACACTGAAGCTTTCTTT. The entire variable domain, with the rest obtained from reference TRBV28 and TRBJ1-1, is as follows: DVKVTQSSRYLVKRTGEKVFLECVQDMDHENMFWYRQDPGLGLRLIYFSYDVKMKEKGDIPEGYSVSREKKERFSLILESASTNQTSMYLCASTERSEYTEAFFGQGTRLTVV.

For the CDR3, the DNA is TGTGCCATCAGTGAGTCCTATTCCGAGCAGTACTTC. Its protein product is CAISESYSEQYF. The V gene is TRBV10-3, the J gene TRBJ2-7, with D hard to call. The CDR3 covers 12 residues. The germline gives CDR1 ENHRY, CDR2 SYGVKD. V gave up 0 bases and J gave up 6 bases, with 6 bases separating them.

The J gene is TRBJ2-1, the V gene TRBV7-3, with 12 bases fitting TRBD2. The CDR3 is 17 residues long. CDR1 is SGHTA, CDR2 FQGTGA, per germline. Trimming took 5 bases from V and 7 from J; bases not matched to a gene: 12. The CDR3 DNA is TGTGCCAGCAGCAAGACTAGCGGGAGAAGTGACGTAAATGAGCAGTTCTTC. Its translation: CASSKTSGRSDVNEQFF.

This clone appeared a single time. This chain joins TRBV3-1 (or the pseudogene TRBV3-2) and TRBJ1-2, with unresolved D. This CDR3 spans 14 amino acids. Germline loops: CDR1 LGHDT, CDR2 YNNKEL (reference sequence). V shed 5 bases and J shed 4 bases, with 14 bases lying between them. CDR3 sequence reads: CASSNPFQAYGYTF. The DNA for the CDR3 is TGTGCCAGCAGCAATCCATTCCAGGCCTATGGCTACACCTTC.

The V and J genes are TRBV7-6 and TRBJ2-1; D remains unclear. The CDR3 is made up of 13 amino acids. CDR1 and CDR2 from the germline V gene are SGHVS and FNYEAQ. V was cut by 8 bases and J by 5 bases, with 13 bases left in between. The CDR3 DNA reads as TGTGCCAGCGCTCTGCTTCGCCACAATGAGCAGTTCTTC. It translates to CASALLRHNEQFF.

This chain uses TRBV5-1 with TRBJ2-3; D gene uncertain. The CDR3 runs to 14 residues. The V end was cut by 0 bases, the J end by 5 bases, with 10 bases between. Germline lookup yields CDR1 SGHRS and CDR2 YFSETQ. DNA for the CDR3: TGCGCCAGCAGCTTGGCCGCAGGTAGAGATACGCAGTATTTT. It is translated as CASSLAAGRDTQYF.